The 2 T cell receptor beta chains reported below all come from one sample, sequenced in a study of T cell clonotyping in hematopoietic cell transplantation. The data were produced by immunoSEQ multiplex PCR, yet TCRdb's version contains in-frame clones alone and is incomplete. The data show approximately 30,000 clones, with approximately 94% seen just once and approximately 1.5% held by the top ten. Material for sequencing was peripheral blood mononuclear cells. The receptors stem from a man aged 45-65 years in good health. Some clones in this sample may be carry-over from other donors' samples.

V usage is TRBV4-3 and J usage is TRBJ1-1, with D tentatively TRBD1 (5 bases). Germline loops: CDR1 LGHNA, CDR2 YSLEER. Trimming shortened V by 0 bases and J by 4 bases, and 9 bases separated the two germline ends. This CDR3 contains 14 residues. The CDR3 here is CASSQDFGGTEAFF. The CDR3 DNA is TGCGCCAGCAGCCAAGATTTCGGGGGCACTGAAGCTTTCTTT.

This sequence joins TRBV7-2 and TRBJ2-5; D is unresolved. Germline CDR1 reads SGHTA; CDR2 reads FQGNSA. The V end lost 3 bases, the J end lost 1 base, and 3 bases lay between the germline ends. The length of the CDR3 is 12 residues. The CDR3 coding sequence is TGTGCCAGCAGCTTTCTCCAAGAGACCCAGTACTTC. It yields the protein CASSFLQETQYF.